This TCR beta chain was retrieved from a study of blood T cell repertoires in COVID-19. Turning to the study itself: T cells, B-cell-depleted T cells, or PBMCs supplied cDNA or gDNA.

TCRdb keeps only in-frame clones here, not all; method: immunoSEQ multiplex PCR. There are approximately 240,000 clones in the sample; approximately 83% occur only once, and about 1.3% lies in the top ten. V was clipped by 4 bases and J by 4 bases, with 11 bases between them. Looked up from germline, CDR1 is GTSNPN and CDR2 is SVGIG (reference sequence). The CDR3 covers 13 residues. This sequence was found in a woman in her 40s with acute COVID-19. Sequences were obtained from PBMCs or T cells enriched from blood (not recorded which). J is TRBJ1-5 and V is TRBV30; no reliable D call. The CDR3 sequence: CAWTAELNQPQHF. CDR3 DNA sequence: TGTGCCTGGACAGCTGAACTAAATCAGCCCCAGCATTTT.